This entry is about one TCR beta chain. Its matching antigen is unknown. This specimen comes from a study of cytomegalovirus exposure and HLA in healthy donors. With 60 Vbeta and 13 Jbeta primers, the PCR was carried out. Method: immunoSEQ multiplex PCR; TCRdb's copy keeps in-frame clones and lacks some. Among approximately 130,000 clones listed, about 80% were seen once. Findings and limits, study-wide: Later analysis identified a missense DCLRE1C variant that was linked to TCR beta V- and J-gene trimming. Using the classifier, cytomegalovirus status was reportedly diagnosed with high specificity and sensitivity.

Germline CDR1 and CDR2: MNHNS and SASEGT. V lost 6 bases and J 5 bases, leaving 7 bases between the germline ends. This CDR3 spans 11 amino acids. This rearrangement joins TRBV6-1 to TRBJ1-1; D is ambiguous. The TCR comes from a man aged 30-40 years in good health and CMV-seronegative. Material: PBMCs. CDR3 coding DNA: TGTGCCAGCAGGGCATGGACTGAAGCTTTCTTT. It encodes CASRAWTEAFF.